This T cell receptor (beta chain) was recorded in a study of cytomegalovirus exposure and HLA in healthy donors. Study results and caveats: Rarity characterized most TCR sequences, yet some public TCRs appeared in many donors. Later analysis identified a missense DCLRE1C variant that was linked to TCR beta V- and J-gene trimming.

Germline CDR1 and CDR2: MNHNS and SASEGT. The length of the CDR3 is 15 residues. V gave up 3 bases and J gave up 5 bases, with 14 bases separating them. The PCR used 60 Vbeta and 13 Jbeta primers. Here immunoSEQ multiplex PCR was the method, and the copy in TCRdb shows in-frame clones only, minus some. The top ten hold 13% to 15% of the sample, which has 96,000 or so clones, 60% to 75% seen once. About this clone: The antigen is undetermined.

The TCR originated in a woman aged 65 to 85 in good health and CMV-seropositive. The chain recombines TRBV6-1 with TRBJ1-5, with D possibly matching TRBD1 (5 bases). The sequenced sample consisted of PBMCs. The CDR3 DNA sequence: TGTGCCAGCAGTGACCGGGTGTCAGGGTATCAGCCCCAGCATTTT. Its translation is CASSDRVSGYQPQHF.